The 26 T cell receptor beta chains given below trace back to one sample, sequenced in a study of shared clonotypes between healthy human individuals. Here immunoSEQ multiplex PCR was the method, and the copy in TCRdb shows in-frame clones only, minus some. The sample holds 2 million to 2.5 million clones, roughly 93% seen once. Sequenced: naive CD4+ T cells from PBMCs. Subset described: CD45RA+ positively selected. Source of these receptors: a man in his late teens or twenties in good health. Some clones in this sample may be carry-over from other donors' samples.

The chain employs TRBV29-1 and TRBJ1-2; 8 bases fit TRBD1. After removal of 4 bases from V and 4 bases from J, the junction contained 5 bases not matched to a gene. The CDR3 has 13 residues. CDR1 and CDR2 from the germline V gene are SQVTM and ANQGSEA. The CDR3 here is CSVGSGGSYGYTF. The CDR3 DNA is TGCAGCGTTGGGTCAGGGGGCTCCTATGGCTACACCTTC.

The V and J genes are TRBV6-6 and TRBJ1-1; D might be TRBD1 (5 bases). The CDR3 totals 11 residues. The germline CDR1 and CDR2 sequences are MNHNY and SVGAGI (reference sequence). V was cut by 6 bases and J by 6 bases, with 8 bases left in between. The CDR3 loop is CASRAGSEAFF. The CDR3 DNA sequence: TGTGCCAGCAGGGCAGGGTCTGAAGCTTTCTTT.

With regard to this clone: Additional DNA sequences in this sample encode the identical CDR3. The chain joins TRBV30 to TRBJ1-3, with D possibly TRBD1 on 6 matching bases. Germline CDR1 and CDR2: GTSNPN and SVGIG (reference sequence). CDR3 length: 13 amino acids. The germline V and J ends were trimmed by 2 bases and 4 bases, with 9 bases remaining between them. The CDR3 DNA reads as TGTGCCTGGAGTTGGACAGCCGGAAACACCATATATTTT. This encodes CAWSWTAGNTIYF.

A few counts support this clone. The gene calls are TRBV7-2 and TRBJ2-1; the D is unclear. This CDR3 has 15 residues. Trimming pared 3 bases from V and 7 bases from J, leaving 16 bases between. Germline loops: CDR1 SGHTA, CDR2 FQGNSA. In DNA, the CDR3 is TGTGCCAGCAGCTTGAGGCTAGTAATAGGGAATGAGCAGTTCTTC. The encoded protein is CASSLRLVIGNEQFF.

Details on this clone: This may come from a read error, since a much larger clone is one base off. The rearrangement joins TRBV2 to TRBJ2-1; 10 bases are shared with TRBD2. With V trimmed by 5 bases and J by 4 bases, 5 bases remained unmatched. Germline assignment: CDR1 SNHLY and CDR2 FYNNEI. The CDR3 has 15 residues. For the CDR3, the DNA is TGTGCCAGCAGTCCCGGACTAGCGGATTACAATGAGCAGTTCTTC. It is translated as CASSPGLADYNEQFF. Filled out from reference TRBV2 and TRBJ2-1, the complete variable domain reads EPEVTQTPSHQVTQMGQEVILRCVPISNHLYFYWYRQILGQKVEFLVSFYNNEISEKSEIFDDQFSVERPDGSNFTLKIRSTKLEDSAMYFCASSPGLADYNEQFFGPGTRLTVL.

This clone came up once. J is TRBJ2-5 and V is TRBV18; 10 bases agree with TRBD1. The junction had 4 bases not matched to a gene; V was cut back by 1 base and J by 5 bases. There are 15 residues in the CDR3. Per germline, CDR1 KGHSH and CDR2 LQKENI. The CDR3 DNA reads TGTGCCAGCTCACCACGACAGGGGGCTCAGGAGACCCAGTACTTC. Translating gives CASSPRQGAQETQYF.

This clone was seen only once. The chain has TRBV18 and TRBJ2-3; D call uncertain. V shed 4 bases and J shed 2 bases, with 10 bases lying between them. CDR1 and CDR2 (germline): KGHSH, LQKENI. The CDR3 runs to 14 residues. For the CDR3, the DNA is TGTGCCAGCTCACAGACGGCTTTCACAGATACGCAGTATTTT. Protein sequence: CASSQTAFTDTQYF.

The chain uses TRBV18 and TRBJ2-3; 10 nucleotides match TRBD2. The CDR3 has 14 residues. Trimming cost V 4 bases and J 11 bases; bases outside gene matches: 9. Germline loops: CDR1 KGHSH, CDR2 LQKENI. The CDR3 reads CASSLLAGAEVQYF. In DNA form, the CDR3 reads TGTGCCAGCTCACTTCTAGCGGGGGCAGAGGTGCAGTATTTT.

The chain carries TRBV30 and TRBJ2-5; no reliable D call. The ends were cut back, 5 bases at V and 5 bases at J, with 15 bases in the middle. The CDR3 sequence is 13 residues long. CDR1 and CDR2 from the germline V gene are GTSNPN and SVGIG (reference sequence). The CDR3 sequence: CAWVVPGVETQYF. The CDR3 nucleotides read TGTGCCTGGGTTGTGCCGGGTGTGGAGACCCAGTACTTC. Supplemented by reference TRBV30 and TRBJ2-5, the full variable domain reads SQTIHQWPATLVQPVGSPLSLECTVEGTSNPNLYWYRQAAGRGLQLLFYSVGIGQISSEVPQNLSASRPQDRQFILSSKKLLLSDSGFYLCAWVVPGVETQYFGPGTRLLVL.

The chain links TRBV6-1 to TRBJ2-7; D not resolved. Trimming removed 10 bases at V and 0 bases at J, with 16 bases between. This CDR3 is built from 14 residues. Germline V CDR1 and CDR2: MNHNS, SASEGT. DNA of the CDR3: TGTGCCACTAAGGGCGAGATAAGCTCCTACGAGCAGTACTTC. This codes for CATKGEISSYEQYF.

The chain couples TRBV28 to TRBJ1-2; D perhaps matches TRBD1 (5 bases). The germline CDR1 and CDR2 sequences are MDHEN and SYDVKM. Trimming left V 3 bases short and J 6 bases short, with 11 bases between. The CDR3 sequence is 13 residues long. The CDR3 loop is CASSFIRVNGYTF. In DNA form, the CDR3 reads TGTGCCAGCAGTTTCATCAGGGTCAATGGCTACACCTTC.

This CDR3 is CASSLIPGTISTDTQYF. CDR3 DNA sequence: TGTGCCAGCAGCTTAATCCCCGGGACCATTAGCACAGATACGCAGTATTTT. The chain recombines TRBV5-5 with TRBJ2-3; either TRBD1 or TRBD2 may supply D (5 bases each). This CDR3 has 17 amino acids. CDR1 is SGHKS and CDR2 is YYEKEE in the germline V gene (reference sequence). Trimming stripped 2 bases from V and 0 bases from J, with 16 bases between.

This clone was detected only once. Additional DNA sequences in this sample encode the identical CDR3. The chain carries TRBV11-3 and TRBJ2-7, with a weak D call TRBD2 (6 bases). V lost 5 bases to trimming and J lost 4 bases, with 6 bases between them. Germline V CDR1 and CDR2: SGHNT, YENEEA. This CDR3 has 11 residues. In nucleotides, the CDR3 is TGTGCCAGCAGCCGGGGGTACGAGCAGTACTTC. Translation gives CASSRGYEQYF.

V is TRBV4-2 and J is TRBJ2-7; D is uncertain. The germline V and J ends were trimmed by 3 bases and 0 bases, with 18 bases remaining between them. CDR1 and CDR2 (germline): LGHNA, YNFKEQ. The length of the CDR3 is 17 residues. CDR3 DNA: TGTGCCAGCAGCCACGAACTCGAACACCAAGACTCCTACGAGCAGTACTTC. It translates to CASSHELEHQDSYEQYF.

The gene calls are TRBV7-8 and TRBJ2-1, with 8 bases fitting TRBD2. The CDR3 extends over 15 amino acids. Germline V gene sequence: CDR1 SGHVS, CDR2 FQNEAQ. With 5 bases clipped from V and 3 bases from J, the junction kept 6 bases outside the gene matches. The CDR3 loop is CASSIRLAFYNEQFF. For the CDR3, the DNA is TGTGCCAGCAGCATCCGACTAGCGTTCTACAATGAGCAGTTCTTC.

This clone was detected once. CDR3 loop: CASSIVTGETQYF. The CDR3 bases are TGTGCCAGTAGTATAGTTACCGGGGAGACCCAGTACTTC. The chain links TRBV19 to TRBJ2-5; D unresolved. CDR1 is LNHDA, CDR2 SQIVND, per germline (reference sequence). V was cut by 1 base and J by 5 bases, with 8 bases left in between. The CDR3 is 13 residues long. The whole variable domain, filled in from reference TRBV19 and TRBJ2-5, reads DGGITQSPKYLFRKEGQNVTLSCEQNLNHDAMYWYRQDPGQGLRLIYYSQIVNDFQKGDIAEGYSVSREKKESFPLTVTSAQKNPTAFYLCASSIVTGETQYFGPGTRLLVL.

Written as DNA, the CDR3 is TGTGCCAGCAACACAGGGGAGTGGATGGAGACCCAGTACTTC. It translates to CASNTGEWMETQYF. The rearrangement links TRBV5-5 to TRBJ2-5; 7 bases align to TRBD1. CDR1 SGHKS and CDR2 YYEKEE come from the germline V gene (reference sequence). This CDR3 region has 14 residues. V lost 6 bases and J lost 5; bases outside the gene matches: 10.

This chain joins TRBV6-4 and TRBJ1-2; the D gene is possibly TRBD1 (5 bases). V was shortened by 4 bases and J by 0 bases, with 12 bases between the two germline ends. CDR3 length: 15 amino acids. Germline lookup yields CDR1 MRHNA and CDR2 SNTAGT. The CDR3 region has the DNA TGTGCCAGCAGTGTTTCGGGACTCTCTAACTATGGCTACACCTTC. Translation gives CASSVSGLSNYGYTF.

The J gene is TRBJ2-5, the V gene TRBV27; 11 bases map to TRBD2. J was trimmed by 2 bases and V by 8 bases; bases with no gene match: 4. CDR3 size: 14 residues. Germline CDR1 reads MNHEY; CDR2 reads SMNVEV (reference sequence). CDR3 loop: CASGPSGRQETQYF. The CDR3 DNA is TGTGCCAGCGGCCCTAGCGGGAGGCAAGAGACCCAGTACTTC.

The rearrangement joins TRBV30 to TRBJ2-7; the D gene is possibly TRBD1 (5 bases). CDR3 size: 14 residues. CDR1 and CDR2 (germline): GTSNPN, SVGIG (reference sequence). With 4 bases removed from V and 2 bases from J, the gap between germline ends came to 15 bases. This CDR3 is CAWNLGRVTYEQYF. DNA for the CDR3: TGTGCCTGGAACCTAGGCAGGGTAACCTACGAGCAGTACTTC.

The chain couples TRBV9 to TRBJ1-1; D is perhaps TRBD1 (6 bases). CDR1 and CDR2 from the germline V gene are SGDLS and YYNGEE. The CDR3 runs 14 residues. V lost 2 bases to trimming and J lost 4 bases, with 12 bases between them. The CDR3 sequence: CASSVRGSSTEAFF. CDR3 nucleotides: TGTGCCAGCAGCGTCAGGGGCTCGAGCACTGAAGCTTTCTTT. Filled out from reference TRBV9 and TRBJ1-1, the complete variable domain reads DSGVTQTPKHLITATGQRVTLRCSPRSGDLSVYWYQQSLDQGLQFLIQYYNGEERAKGNILERFSAQQFPDLHSELNLSSLELGDSALYFCASSVRGSSTEAFFGQGTRLTVV.

The chain couples TRBV15 to TRBJ2-1, with 8 positions matching TRBD1. The germline gives CDR1 LNHNV, CDR2 YYDKDF (reference sequence). CDR3 length: 15 amino acids. With 5 bases clipped from V and 3 bases from J, the junction kept 6 bases outside the gene matches. CDR3 DNA sequence: TGTGCCACCAGCCGCCGGGACAGGTTCTACAATGAGCAGTTCTTC. Translating it yields CATSRRDRFYNEQFF.

Worth noting for this clone: The sample carries other DNA sequences with the same CDR3. V is TRBV5-1 and J is TRBJ2-3, with D maybe TRBD2 (6 bases). The CDR3 sequence is 14 residues long. Per the germline V gene, CDR1 is SGHRS and CDR2 is YFSETQ. Deletions cut 0 bases from V and 6 bases from J, with 11 bases between. CDR3 coding DNA: TGCGCCAGCAGCTTGGGGGGGAGGACGGATACGCAGTATTTT. It codes for CASSLGGRTDTQYF.

This clone was counted a few times. The J gene is TRBJ1-1, the V gene TRBV30; a possible D gene is TRBD1 (6 bases). This CDR3 region has 13 residues. V was shortened by 2 bases and J by 5 bases, with 12 bases between the two germline ends. Germline CDR1 GTSNPN, CDR2 SVGIG (reference sequence). The CDR3 here is CAWSLQGPTEAFF. The CDR3 DNA is TGTGCCTGGAGTCTACAGGGTCCTACTGAAGCTTTCTTT.

The chain couples TRBV28 to TRBJ1-1; 9 bases align to TRBD1. The CDR3 totals 14 residues. The ends lost 4 bases at V and 8 bases at J; junction bases unmatched: 8. Germline CDR1 reads MDHEN; CDR2 reads SYDVKM. The DNA of the CDR3 is TGTGCCAGCAGTTCTAGGACAGGGGCGGGGGAAGCTTTCTTT. It encodes CASSSRTGAGEAFF.

This clone was detected a few times. The same CDR3 is also encoded by other DNA sequences in this sample. The genes are TRBV2 and TRBJ1-5; D is unresolved. Germline assignment: CDR1 SNHLY and CDR2 FYNNEI. The length of the CDR3 is 13 residues. Between the trimmed V and J ends, which lost 1 base and 2 bases, there was a span of 3 bases. CDR3 sequence (DNA): TGTGCCAGCAGTGAAGAGGGCAATCAGCCCCAGCATTTT. Its protein is CASSEEGNQPQHF.